Listed here are 4 T cell receptor beta chains from one sample, sequenced in a study of blood T cells in healthy people across ages. Combining a sample-barcoded 5' primer with a J-beta primer mix, a second PCR ran for roughly 6 to 11 cycles. MiXCR was run by TCRdb on the 5' RACE reads, yielding one entry per CDR3 protein. The data hold over 600,000 distinct CDR3 sequences, with about 61% observed a single time. Sequencing was performed on blood. Source of these receptors: a man aged 35-49 years in good health.

This clonotype came up once. A read error may produce the germline difference seen at one junction end. This rearrangement joins TRBV4-3 to TRBJ2-7, with D possibly being TRBD1 (6 bases). Germline loops: CDR1 LGHNA, CDR2 YSLEER. This CDR3 region has 16 residues. The CDR3 reads CASSQGVGTLSYERYF. The CDR3 nucleotides read TGCGCCAGCAGCCAAGGGGTCGGGACATTGTCCTACGAGCGGTACTTC.

The chain employs TRBV20-1 and TRBJ2-7, with D uncertain. V was trimmed by 6 bases and J by 1 base, leaving 31 bases between them. Germline loops: CDR1 DFQATT, CDR2 SNEGSKA (reference sequence). The CDR3 spans 19 residues. CDR3 region: CSADSQSPGPQGLSYEQYF. The CDR3 DNA reads TGCAGTGCCGATTCCCAGTCGCCAGGACCTCAAGGGCTTTCCTACGAGCAGTACTTC.

Turning to this clonotype: The junction differs from germline at one of its ends, possibly a read error. The chain joins TRBV3-1 to TRBJ2-5; D is possibly TRBD2 (6 bases). CDR1 is LGHDT and CDR2 is YNNKEL in the germline V gene (reference sequence). This CDR3 contains 15 residues. The CDR3 reads CASSRGRLDSETLYF. The CDR3 DNA is TGTGCCAGCAGCCGAGGGAGACTAGACTCAGAGACCCTGTACTTC.

Worth noting for this clonotype: An end of the junction does not agree with germline; a read error may underlie this. J is TRBJ1-1 and V is TRBV4-1, with no clear D. The CDR3 length is 15 residues. CDR1 and CDR2 (germline): MGHRA, YSYEKL. The CDR3 sequence is CAGSQTQIMNTEAFF. The CDR3 coding sequence is TGCGCCGGCAGCCAGACTCAAATCATGAACACTGAAGCTTTCTTT.